The rows below give T cell receptor beta chains drawn from one sample of a study of cytomegalovirus exposure and HLA in healthy donors. TCRdb keeps only in-frame clones here, not all; method: immunoSEQ multiplex PCR. The sample includes around 130,000 clones, roughly two thirds of them seen just once. Sequencing input: PBMCs. These receptors were taken from a man under 40 in good health and CMV-seropositive. CDR3s include the opening cysteine and the closing phenylalanine or tryptophan. Each record gives: J gene, D gene, CDR3 length, clone size, V gene, CDR3 protein, CDR3 DNA. A D gene is named only where the DNA matches it firmly. Not every row has a clone size; where given, it reads once, few, many or a size class.

>TRBJ1-1|TRBD1|14|few|TRBV2
CASSGQGRDTEAFF
TGTGCCAGCAGTGGACAGGGGAGGGACACTGAAGCTTTCTTT
>TRBJ2-5|TRBD1|14|.|TRBV5-1
CASSLATGLETQYF
TGCGCCAGCAGCTTGGCGACAGGGTTGGAGACCCAGTACTTC
>TRBJ1-2|TRBD1|15|.|TRBV15
CATSFAPRQGDGYTF
TGTGCCACCAGCTTCGCGCCCAGGCAGGGGGATGGCTACACCTTC
>TRBJ2-7|.|11|.|TRBV5-1
CASSFGFEQYF
TGCGCCAGCAGCTTCGGGTTCGAGCAGTACTTC
>TRBJ2-3|.|11|.|TRBV25-1
CAGSDSDTQYF
TGTGCCGGAAGTGACTCAGATACGCAGTATTTT
>TRBJ1-5|TRBD1|14|.|TRBV19
CASTGTGGNQPQHF
TGTGCCAGTACTGGGACAGGGGGGAATCAGCCCCAGCATTTT
>TRBJ2-7|.|14|.|TRBV7-2
CASSSPGHHYEQYF
TGTGCCAGCAGCTCTCCGGGACACCACTACGAGCAGTACTTC
>TRBJ2-7|.|19|.|TRBV21-1
CASSKEGGPDGRDSYEQYF
TGTGCCAGCAGCAAAGAGGGGGGGCCTGACGGGAGGGACTCCTACGAGCAGTACTTC
>TRBJ2-7|.|14|few|TRBV6-5
CASSYSEGPYEQYF
TGTGCCAGCAGTTACTCGGAGGGACCCTACGAGCAGTACTTC
>TRBJ1-5|TRBD1|17|once|TRBV19
CASRPDWDRVGNQPQHF
TGTGCCAGTAGGCCAGATTGGGACAGGGTTGGCAATCAGCCCCAGCATTTT
>TRBJ1-2|.|13|.|TRBV5-4
CASSLGRGGGYTF
TGTGCCAGCAGCTTGGGCCGAGGGGGAGGCTACACCTTC
>TRBJ1-1|TRBD1|15|.|TRBV5-8
CASSPVDRENTEAFF
TGTGCCAGCAGCCCGGTGGACAGGGAAAACACTGAAGCTTTCTTT
>TRBJ2-3|TRBD2|18|.|TRBV9
CASSGTWTSGGSTDTQYF
TGTGCCAGCAGCGGAACGTGGACTAGCGGGGGGAGCACAGATACGCAGTATTTT
>TRBJ1-2|.|16|few|TRBV9
CASSSPALRAGDGYTF
TGTGCCAGCAGCTCCCCTGCCCTGAGGGCAGGGGATGGCTACACCTTC